These 13 T cell receptor beta chains came from one sample sequenced in a study of human T cells and chemical hapten exposure. From the RACE reads, TCRdb called clonotypes with MiXCR, one entry per CDR3 protein. The sample holds tens of thousands of distinct CDR3 sequences; 9.3% are singletons and the top ten take about an eighth. The time point denotes: patch test 1, 2 weeks after DPC sensitization. Described treatment: therapeutic diphenylcyclopropenone sensitization with weekly scalp DPC. Source: whole blood, taken in connection with sensitization to the hapten diphenylcyclopropenone (DPC). These receptors originate from a middle-aged woman with alopecia areata. Some clones in this sample may be carry-over from other donors' samples.

At least ten counts were recorded for this clonotype. J is TRBJ2-2 and V is TRBV12-3 or TRBV12-4, with 10 bases aligning to TRBD2. The CDR3 sequence is 14 residues long. J was trimmed by 6 bases and V by 6 bases; bases with no gene match: 4. In DNA form, the CDR3 reads TGTGCCAGCAGGGCTGGACTAGCGGCCGGGGAGCTGTTTTTT. This sequence encodes CASRAGLAAGELFF.

This clonotype was detected a few times. The chain carries TRBV3-1 and TRBJ2-3, with no clear D. The ends were cut back, 0 bases at V and 3 bases at J, with 10 bases in the middle. This CDR3 is built from 15 residues. CDR1 and CDR2 from the germline V gene are LGHDT and YNNKEL (reference sequence). CDR3 loop: CASSQDLVPTDTQYF. The DNA of the CDR3 is TGTGCCAGCAGCCAAGACCTCGTGCCTACAGATACGCAGTATTTT.

This clonotype was picked up many times. V is TRBV2 and J is TRBJ2-5; D may be TRBD1 or TRBD2 (5 bases each). Per germline, CDR1 SNHLY and CDR2 FYNNEI. The CDR3 totals 14 residues. Trimming took off 8 bases at V and 2 bases at J, with 15 bases between the two ends. The CDR3 DNA reads as TGTGCCAGCCTCCGAGGGGAATTACAAGAGACCCAGTACTTC. Translation: CASLRGELQETQYF.

Only a few counts were recorded for this clonotype. The CDR3 reads CASSDDRGHTGELFF. The CDR3 DNA reads TGTGCCAGCTCAGACGACAGGGGGCACACCGGGGAGCTGTTTTTT. The chain links TRBV18 to TRBJ2-2, with TRBD1 identical over 10 bases. CDR1 KGHSH and CDR2 LQKENI come from the germline V gene. The CDR3 spans 15 residues. Unmatched junction bases numbered 3, after V lost 5 bases and J lost 3 bases.

The sample holds many counts of this clonotype. This chain joins TRBV2 and TRBJ1-1; D might be TRBD1 (6 bases). Trimming took 7 bases from V and 0 from J, leaving 18 bases between them. Looked up from germline, CDR1 is SNHLY and CDR2 is FYNNEI. The CDR3 has 16 residues. The CDR3: CASTRLIGGVNTEAFF. DNA of the CDR3: TGTGCCAGCACCCGGTTGATAGGGGGAGTGAACACTGAAGCTTTCTTT.

The chain recombines TRBV5-5 with TRBJ2-3, with unresolved D. Looked up from germline, CDR1 is SGHKS and CDR2 is YYEKEE (reference sequence). V shed 0 bases and J shed 1 base, with 9 bases lying between them. CDR3 length: 15 amino acids. CDR3 DNA: TGTGCCAGCAGCTTGGACGGTGTTGGCACAGATACGCAGTATTTT. Encoded protein: CASSLDGVGTDTQYF.

This clonotype was detected ten times or more. The chain couples TRBV29-1 to TRBJ2-3; D call uncertain. The V gene lost 2 bases and the J gene lost 2 bases, with 8 bases spanning the gap. The germline V gene encodes CDR1 SQVTM and CDR2 ANQGSEA. There are 13 residues in the CDR3. This CDR3 reads CSVEIDDTDTQYF. The CDR3 coding sequence is TGCAGCGTTGAAATAGACGACACAGATACGCAGTATTTT.

The chain uses TRBV5-4 and TRBJ2-2; a possible D gene is TRBD2 (6 bases). The CDR3 consists of 14 residues. V was clipped by 1 base and J by 9 bases, with 13 bases between them. Germline CDR1 SGHNT, CDR2 YYREEE (reference sequence). The CDR3: CASSLRGVMRELFF. CDR3 nucleotides: TGTGCCAGCAGCTTGCGCGGGGTAATGCGGGAGCTGTTTTTT.

This clonotype appeared many times. The chain carries TRBV30 and TRBJ2-5; D unresolved. V lost 2 bases and J 2 bases, leaving 6 bases between the germline ends. The V gene's germline CDR1 is GTSNPN and CDR2 SVGIG (reference sequence). The CDR3 consists of 12 residues. CDR3 in amino acids: CAWSSTQETQYF. In DNA form, the CDR3 reads TGTGCCTGGAGTTCAACGCAAGAGACCCAGTACTTC.

This clonotype was detected ten times or more. The chain couples TRBV12-3 or TRBV12-4 to TRBJ1-5; D gene uncertain. The germline V and J ends were trimmed by 1 base and 6 bases, with 10 bases remaining between them. This CDR3 contains 14 residues. Here the CDR3 reads CASSLGGSPQPQHF. The CDR3 DNA reads TGTGCCAGCAGTTTAGGAGGGAGTCCTCAGCCCCAGCATTTT.

The rearrangement joins TRBV25-1 to TRBJ2-7; D ambiguous. Germline loops: CDR1 MGHDK, CDR2 SYGVNS. The CDR3 length is 13 residues. V gave up 5 bases and J gave up 6 bases, with 14 bases separating them. The CDR3 loop reads CASSLDTPSEQYF. Here the CDR3 DNA reads TGTGCCAGCAGTCTAGACACCCCCTCCGAGCAGTACTTC.

This clonotype has at least ten counts. V and J are TRBV27 and TRBJ1-3; D gene unclear. V lost 4 bases to trimming and J lost 0 bases, with 10 bases between them. Germline values: CDR1 MNHEY, CDR2 SMNVEV (reference sequence). CDR3 length: 15 amino acids. CDR3 sequence (DNA): TGTGCCAGCAGTTCGCAAATGAGCTCTGGAAACACCATATATTTT. This codes for CASSSQMSSGNTIYF.

The gene calls are TRBV25-1 and TRBJ2-7; 9 nucleotides match TRBD1. Losses at the gene ends were 6 bases for V and 2 bases for J; bases not matched to a gene: 5. CDR1 is MGHDK, CDR2 SYGVNS, per germline. The CDR3 spans 14 residues. In nucleotides, the CDR3 is TGTGCCAGCAGGGCCGGGACAGGGCCCTACGAGCAGTACTTC. Translating gives CASRAGTGPYEQYF.